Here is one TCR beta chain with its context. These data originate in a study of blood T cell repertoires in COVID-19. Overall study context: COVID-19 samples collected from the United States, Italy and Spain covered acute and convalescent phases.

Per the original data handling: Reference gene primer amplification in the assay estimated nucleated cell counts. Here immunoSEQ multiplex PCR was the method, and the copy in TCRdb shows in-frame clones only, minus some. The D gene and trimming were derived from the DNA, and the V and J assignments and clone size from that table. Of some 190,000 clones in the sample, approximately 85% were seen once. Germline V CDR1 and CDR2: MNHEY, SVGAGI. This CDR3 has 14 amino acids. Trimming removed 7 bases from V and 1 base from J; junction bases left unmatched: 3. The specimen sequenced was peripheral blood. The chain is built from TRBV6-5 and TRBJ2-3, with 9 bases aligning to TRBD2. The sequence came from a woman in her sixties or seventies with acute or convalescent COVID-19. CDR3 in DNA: TGTGCCAGCACTCGGACTAGCGGCACAGATACGCAGTATTTT. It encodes CASTRTSGTDTQYF.